One sample yielded the 20 T cell receptor beta chains listed below, sequenced in a study of T cells in women clearing cervical HPV infection. The assay was immunoSEQ multiplex PCR, and TCRdb's table has in-frame clones only and misses some. Its listing shows 20,000 to 25,000 clones. Material for sequencing was blood buffy coat. The receptors here all came from a woman between 18 and 70 years old with a cervical HPV16 infection that either progressed to CIN3+ or cleared (not recorded which).

With regard to this clone: The read falls 3 residues short of the CDR3 end, and the missing part is taken from the germline J gene. V is TRBV7-9 and J is TRBJ2-7; 10 nucleotides agree with TRBD1. V gave up 5 bases and J gave up 5 bases; unmatched junction bases: 6. Germline-derived CDR1 and CDR2 are SEHNR and FQNEAQ (reference sequence). The CDR3 totals 14 residues. The CDR3 loop is CASSIRGTGDEQYF. The CDR3 DNA, read in part, is TGTGCCAGCAGCATAAGGGGGACAGGGGACGAG.

As concerns this clone: The read comes to an end 3 residues before the CDR3 does, leaving the germline J gene to fill in the end. The genes are TRBV20-1 and TRBJ2-7, with TRBD2 matching 11 bases. V was clipped by 6 bases and J by 2 bases; unmatched bases: 6. Germline values: CDR1 DFQATT, CDR2 SNEGSKA (reference sequence). The CDR3 length is 14 residues. CDR3 sequence reads: CSALLAGATYEQYF. Incomplete CDR3 DNA: TGCAGTGCCCTACTAGCGGGGGCTACCTACGAG.

Note on this clone: The CDR3 extends 3 residues past the end of the read, so its final part is completed from the germline J gene. The chain recombines TRBV20-1 with TRBJ2-7, with D tentatively TRBD1 or TRBD2 (5 bases each). The V and J ends lost 0 bases and 5 bases respectively, with 11 bases between them. This CDR3 has 13 residues. CDR1 and CDR2 (germline): DFQATT, SNEGSKA (reference sequence). The CDR3 protein is CSARDREPDEQYF. The sequenced CDR3 bases are TGCAGTGCTAGAGACAGGGAGCCCGACGAG.

As for this clone: The CDR3 is cut off 3 residues early in the read; its end comes from the germline J gene. The rearrangement links TRBV5-1 to TRBJ1-2, with 7 bases that match TRBD1. The germline CDR1 and CDR2 sequences are SGHRS and YFSETQ. The CDR3 is made up of 15 amino acids. After removal of 4 bases from V and 0 bases from J, the junction contained 6 bases not matched to a gene. The CDR3 sequence: CASSLQGESNYGYTF. The covered CDR3 bases are TGCGCCAGCAGCCTTCAGGGGGAGTCTAACTATGGC.

The chain's CDR3 is CASSRGAGAYNEQFF. The DNA read from the CDR3 is TGTGCCAGCAGCCGAGGAGCGGGGGCCTACAATGAG. This chain uses TRBV11-2 with TRBJ2-1; TRBD2 matches at 8 bases. The read is 3 residues too short to cover the CDR3 end, so that end is filled in from the germline J gene. The CDR3 is made up of 15 amino acids. The germline V gene encodes CDR1 SGHAT and CDR2 FQNNGV. Trimming cost V 5 bases and J 2 bases; bases outside gene matches: 5.

About this clone: The CDR3 end is not reached by the read, which stops 3 residues before it; the germline J gene fills it in. This rearrangement joins TRBV20-1 to TRBJ2-1; 8 bases are a match to TRBD1. J lost 0 bases, V lost 5 bases, and 15 bases had no gene match. CDR3 length equals 18 residues. CDR1 and CDR2 from the germline V gene are DFQATT and SNEGSKA (reference sequence). The CDR3 here is CSARGRTGSSYSYNEQFF. CDR3 bases read: TGCAGTGCTCGGGGTAGGACAGGGAGTTCCTACTCCTACAATGAG.

Comment on this clone: The read terminates 3 residues before the CDR3 end, so the remaining end is supplied by the germline J gene. The rearrangement links TRBV20-1 to TRBJ1-1, with 10 bases lining up with TRBD1. CDR1 is DFQATT, CDR2 SNEGSKA, per germline (reference sequence). The length of the CDR3 is 16 residues. V lost 6 bases, J lost 3 bases, and 13 bases stayed unmatched. CDR3 DNA, as far as it was read: TGCAGTGCCGAACTCGACAGGGGGCTAAAGGACACTGAA. It yields the protein CSAELDRGLKDTE. The entire CDR3 protein is CSAELDRGLKDTEAFF.

Notes on this clone: Coverage ceases 3 residues before the CDR3 finishes, and the germline J gene fills in the end. This chain links TRBV20-1 with TRBJ1-2; a possible D gene is TRBD1 (5 bases). The germline V gene encodes CDR1 DFQATT and CDR2 SNEGSKA (reference sequence). V lost 4 bases to trimming and J lost 4 bases, with 10 bases between them. This CDR3 spans 12 amino acids. CDR3 DNA (partial): TGCAGTGCTACAGGGATATCCTATGGC. Its translation is CSATGISYG. The entire CDR3 is CSATGISYGYTF.

Regarding this clone: Mismatch with germline at one junction end may stem from a read error. The CDR3 is cut off 3 residues early in the read; its end comes from the germline J gene. The V call is TRBV7-7, the J call TRBJ2-7; TRBD1 agrees at 9 bases. The germline V gene has CDR1 SSHAT and CDR2 FNYEAQ (reference sequence). This CDR3 contains 13 residues. Incomplete CDR3 DNA: TGTGCTAGCAGCCCGCCGGGACAGGGCGAG. Protein product: CASSPPGQGE. The whole CDR3 sequence is CASSPPGQGEQYF.

As regards this clone: The read finishes 3 residues shy of the CDR3 end, and the germline J gene is used to complete it. The chain uses TRBV5-1 and TRBJ1-2; 12 bases are a match to TRBD1. With V trimmed by 4 bases and J by 5 bases, 9 bases remained unmatched. Germline V CDR1 and CDR2: SGHRS, YFSETQ. This CDR3 contains 16 residues. CDR3 amino acids: CASSVGQGAPLYGYTF. The DNA read from the CDR3 is TGCGCCAGCAGCGTGGGACAGGGGGCGCCCCTGTATGGC.

As concerns this clone: The read gets to within 3 residues of the CDR3 end, and the germline J gene fills in the rest. The chain joins TRBV20-1 to TRBJ2-1, with 9 bases fitting TRBD2. Germline lookup yields CDR1 DFQATT and CDR2 SNEGSKA (reference sequence). The V gene end was trimmed by 0 bases and the J gene end by 4 bases; junction bases not matched to a gene: 7. CDR3 size: 16 residues. The CDR3 here is CSARDRGRAFYNEQFF. The covered CDR3 bases are TGCAGTGCTAGAGATCGCGGGAGGGCCTTTTACAATGAG.

For this clone: The read ends 3 residues early relative to the CDR3; the germline J gene fills the gap. This chain links TRBV4-1 with TRBJ1-4; D not resolved. This CDR3 is built from 15 residues. V lost 0 bases, J lost 4 bases, and 9 bases lay in between. Per the germline V gene, CDR1 is MGHRA and CDR2 is YSYEKL. The chain's CDR3 is CASSQDSGNNEKLFF. The covered CDR3 bases are TGCGCCAGCAGCCAAGATAGCGGAAATAATGAAAAA.

Comments on this clone: The sample carries other DNA sequences with the same CDR3. The CDR3 bases that were read are TGTGCCGCCCCTGGGGGGGGATCTGGAAACACC. Translation gives CAAPGGGSGNT. The CDR3, in full, reads CAAPGGGSGNTIYF. The chain has TRBV30 and TRBJ1-3, with D perhaps TRBD1 (5 bases). The CDR3 end falls 3 residues outside the read, so it is completed with the germline J gene. The CDR3 covers 14 residues. In germline, CDR1 is GTSNPN, CDR2 SVGIG (reference sequence). With 8 bases removed from V and 1 base from J, the gap between germline ends came to 15 bases.

About this clone itself: The read halts 3 residues ahead of the CDR3 end, with the missing end drawn from the germline J gene. The rearrangement uses TRBV4-1 and TRBJ2-1, with D hard to call. Germline-derived CDR1 and CDR2 are MGHRA and YSYEKL. V lost 1 base, J lost 9 bases, and 19 bases lay in between. This CDR3 contains 16 residues. The chain's CDR3 is CASSQGVLAGLTEQFF. The CDR3 DNA, read in part, is TGCGCCAGCAGCCAAGGGGTATTAGCTGGTTTGACTGAG.

Regarding this clone: The observed sequence ends 3 residues before the CDR3 terminus, with the missing tail filled in from the germline J gene. J is TRBJ1-2 and V is TRBV14, with unresolved D. CDR1 and CDR2 (germline): SGHDN, FVKESK. V was trimmed by 3 bases and J by 4 bases, leaving 15 bases between them. This CDR3 is built from 15 residues. The CDR3 here is CASSHTRGLAYGYTF. CDR3 DNA (partial): TGTGCCAGCAGCCATACAAGAGGACTGGCCTATGGC.

The CDR3 reads CASSLAGGINNEQFF. The CDR3 bases that were read are TGTGCCAGCAGTTTAGCGGGGGGGATCAATAATGAG. The genes are TRBV12-3 or TRBV12-4 and TRBJ2-1; 7 bases agree with TRBD2. The observed sequence ends 3 residues before the CDR3 terminus, with the missing tail filled in from the germline J gene. Trimming at V came to 0 bases and at J to 7 bases, leaving 6 bases not matched to a gene. This CDR3 has 15 amino acids.

A remark on this clone: With the read ending 3 residues before the CDR3 end, the germline J gene is used to fill in that end. V gene TRBV19 combines with J gene TRBJ1-5; D not certain. The CDR3 is made up of 12 amino acids. Per germline, CDR1 LNHDA and CDR2 SQIVND (reference sequence). Between the trimmed V and J ends, which lost 5 bases and 0 bases, there was a span of 2 bases. The CDR3 region is CASSLSNQPQHF. CDR3 bases read: TGTGCCAGTAGTCTTAGCAATCAGCCC.

About this clone itself: The read halts 3 residues ahead of the CDR3 end, with the missing end drawn from the germline J gene. The rearrangement joins TRBV29-1 to TRBJ2-2; D gene unclear. Germline CDR1 reads SQVTM; CDR2 reads ANQGSEA. The CDR3 contains 13 residues. Between the trimmed V and J ends, which lost 4 bases and 3 bases, there was a span of 9 bases. The CDR3 reads CSVATQHTGELFF. CDR3 DNA (partial): TGCAGCGTTGCGACACAACACACCGGGGAG.

Comment on this clone: Read coverage stops 3 residues before the CDR3 terminus; the germline J gene supplies the remainder. The genes are TRBV6-1 and TRBJ1-2; no reliable D call. V lost 2 bases and J lost 6, with 10 bases in between. Germline lookup yields CDR1 MNHNS and CDR2 SASEGT. CDR3 length equals 13 residues. The CDR3 protein is CASSESAVDGYTF. The sequenced part of the CDR3 DNA is TGTGCCAGCAGTGAATCCGCAGTCGATGGC.

A remark on this clone: The CDR3 end lies 3 residues beyond the end of the read and is filled in from the germline J gene. The chain links TRBV30 to TRBJ2-7, with TRBD2 identical over 10 bases. Germline loops: CDR1 GTSNPN, CDR2 SVGIG (reference sequence). The CDR3 covers 17 residues. The V gene end was trimmed by 2 bases and the J gene end by 6 bases; junction bases not matched to a gene: 16. CDR3: CAWSLAGVETSGGEQYF. The sequenced CDR3 bases are TGTGCCTGGAGTCTAGCGGGAGTCGAAACCTCTGGAGGCGAG.